This T cell receptor (beta chain) was identified during a study of T-cell reconstitution after alpha-beta-depleted transplantation in children. As for this clonotype: Its target is not known.

As it was prepared, the TCRbeta library received unique molecular identifiers. TCRdb re-analysed the PCR reads in MiXCR, keeping a single row per CDR3 protein. This sample has roughly 420,000 distinct CDR3 sequences, with around 15% found just once. Study-level results: Two months or so post-transplant, alpha-beta T cells reportedly derived from several hundred expanded graft clones. When one year had passed after transplant, most T-cell counts and diversity came from newly produced T cells.

This CDR3 spans 14 amino acids. V lost 5 bases to trimming and J lost 6 bases; unmatched junction nucleotides: 5. In germline, CDR1 is MNHNS, CDR2 SASEGT. The material sequenced was PBMCs, mostly from graft donor cells, taken 360 days after TCRalphabeta/CD19-depleted stem cell transplant. This receptor was obtained from a boy under two years old who had a stem cell transplant for Wiskott-Aldrich syndrome, so the T cells may come from the graft donor. The gene calls are TRBV6-1 and TRBJ2-1, with 9 bases identical to TRBD1. The CDR3 loop reads CASSRDRVFNEQFF. In DNA form, the CDR3 reads TGTGCCAGCAGTCGGGACAGGGTTTTCAATGAGCAGTTCTTC.